Detailed here is one TCR beta chain. What it binds is unknown. Germline assignment: CDR1 SGDLS and CDR2 YYNGEE. The CDR3 contains 13 residues. The germline V and J ends were trimmed by 3 bases and 4 bases, with 8 bases remaining between them. These data originate in a study of T cells in Graves' hyperthyroidism and ophthalmopathy. The CDR3 regions of TCR beta were amplified from RNA transcripts. With the HTBI primer set, the TCR CDR3 went through a first round of RT-PCR. TCRdb ran MiXCR on the multiplex PCR reads and lists one entry per CDR3 protein. The data show fewer than 350,000 distinct CDR3 sequences, with about 18% seen just once and around 47% held by the top ten. Study-wide results and limits: Also found in blood were most expanded thyroid clonotypes above 0.001.

Hyperthyroidism patients were newly diagnosed, had disease duration under 2 months, and were aged 18 to 65 years. Criteria for exclusion of patients were uncontrolled infection, other autoimmune disease, pregnancy or lactation. Source material for PBMCs was 10 ml fresh peripheral blood. The sample consisted of blood. This sequence was found in a woman in her fifties or sixties with Graves' hyperthyroidism. This sequence joins TRBV9 and TRBJ2-1; D perhaps matches TRBD1 (5 bases). This chain's CDR3 is CASSADNYNEQFF. The CDR3 bases are TGTGCCAGCAGCGCGGACAATTACAATGAGCAGTTCTTC.